The rows below give T cell receptor beta chains drawn from one sample of a study of T cell changes during pregnancy in multiple sclerosis. TCRdb keeps only in-frame clones here, not all; method: immunoSEQ multiplex PCR. The data show approximately 41,000 clones, roughly 89% seen once. The source was CD4+ T cells from peripheral blood mononuclear cells, collected in the first trimester of pregnancy. These receptors came from a female donor with multiple sclerosis, enrolled in a pregnancy study. Each CDR3 is given with its conserved first and last residue. A D gene is named only where the DNA matches it firmly. Expanded clones are given a class, and other clones once, few, many or no size at all.

TRBD1	TRBJ2-7	NA	TRBV28	TGTGCCAGCAGGAGGACAGGTTCCTACGAGCAGTACTTC	CASRRTGSYEQYF
NA	TRBJ1-2	NA	TRBV7-9	TGTGCCAGCAGCTCACCGATGGCAGCTAACTATGGCTACACCTTC	CASSSPMAANYGYTF
TRBD2	TRBJ2-1	NA	TRBV7-9	TGTGCCAGCAGCTCGGCTAGCGGGACCTACAATGAGCAGTTCTTC	CASSSASGTYNEQFF
TRBD1	TRBJ2-7	NA	TRBV6-5	TGTGCCAGCAGTTACGAGGGGACAGGGGACTACGAGCAGTACTTC	CASSYEGTGDYEQYF
NA	TRBJ1-2	NA	TRBV10-3	TGTGCCATCAGTGAGTCGAGGACAGCTTCCTATGGCTACACCTTC	CAISESRTASYGYTF
TRBD1	TRBJ2-3	NA	TRBV18	TGTGCCAGCTCACCAGGGACAGGGGGAAATACGCAGTATTTT	CASSPGTGGNTQYF
TRBD2	TRBJ2-5	NA	TRBV28	TGTGCCAGCAGTGGCCTTTGGGCGGGAGATGAGACCCAGTACTTC	CASSGLWAGDETQYF
TRBD1	TRBJ1-5	NA	TRBV2	TGTGCCAGTGTAGGACAGGGACTGAATCAGCCCCAGCATTTT	CASVGQGLNQPQHF
NA	TRBJ2-7	once	TRBV30	TGTGCCTGGACCCCGGACGGCAGGGGAGTCTACGAGCAGTACTTC	CAWTPDGRGVYEQYF
TRBD1	TRBJ1-2	NA	TRBV7-6	TGTGCCAGCAGCTTAGTTGCCACAGGGGAAGGCTACACCTTC	CASSLVATGEGYTF
TRBD1	TRBJ1-1	NA	TRBV19	TGTGCCAGTAGTATTCGATTGGAGGGGGCAAAGGCTTTCTTT	CASSIRLEGAKAFF
TRBD2	TRBJ2-1	NA	TRBV5-1	TGCGCCAGCAGCTTGGCCGCGGGAGGTACTATTGAGCAGTTCTTC	CASSLAAGGTIEQFF
TRBD1	TRBJ2-7	NA	TRBV9	TGTGCCAGCAGCGCAAGTGGACAGGGCTCCTACGAGCAGTACTTC	CASSASGQGSYEQYF
NA	TRBJ2-2	NA	TRBV2	TGTGCCAGCAGTGAACAAGAGGGCCTAGAGACCGGGGAGCTGTTTTTT	CASSEQEGLETGELFF
TRBD2	TRBJ2-3	NA	TRBV30	TGTGCCGGGACTAGCGGGTACACAGATACGCAGTATTTT	CAGTSGYTDTQYF
TRBD2	TRBJ2-1	NA	TRBV11-2	TGTGCCAGCAGCTTGGTTAGCGGGAGGGCCTACAATGAGCAGTTCTTC	CASSLVSGRAYNEQFF
NA	TRBJ2-2	NA	TRBV25-1	TGTGCCAGCAGTGATCCCGGGTTCACCGGGGAGCTGTTTTTT	CASSDPGFTGELFF
NA	TRBJ2-7	NA	TRBV4-1	TGCGCCAGCAGCCCGATCTCTTTGGGGCTACAAATCTACGAGCAGTACTTC	CASSPISLGLQIYEQYF
TRBD2	TRBJ2-2	NA	TRBV5-4	TGTGCCAGCAGCCCTAGCGGGAGTAGTGTCACCGGGGAGCTGTTTTTT	CASSPSGSSVTGELFF
TRBD2	TRBJ2-1	once	TRBV5-1	TGCGCCAGCGAGACCTCAGCGGGAGGTGACGGAGGTGAGCAGTTCTTC	CASETSAGGDGGEQFF
NA	TRBJ1-1	medium-sized	TRBV7-3	TGTGCCAGCAGGGTACAGGGTGGGGACACTGAAGCTTTCTTT	CASRVQGGDTEAFF
NA	TRBJ2-1	NA	TRBV5-4	TGTGCCAGCAGCTCCGGACATCCCTCCTACAATGAGCAGTTCTTC	CASSSGHPSYNEQFF
NA	TRBJ1-4	NA	TRBV29-1	TGCAGCGTTCGTGGCGGCAGGGGCGATTCCTTAGCTAATGAAAAACTGTTTTTT	CSVRGGRGDSLANEKLFF
NA	TRBJ2-4	once	TRBV5-1	TGCGCCAGCAGCTTGACGGGAGTCCGGCCCCAAGGTCACATTCAGTACTTC	CASSLTGVRPQGHIQYF
TRBD1	TRBJ2-4	NA	TRBV25-1	TGTGCCAGCAGTGAACCCGGGACAGGAGCCAAAAACATTCAGTACTTC	CASSEPGTGAKNIQYF
TRBD2	TRBJ2-1	NA	TRBV25-1	TGTGCCAGCAGTAGACTAGCGGGAGGGTCTGAGCAGTTCTTC	CASSRLAGGSEQFF
NA	TRBJ2-5	NA	TRBV7-9	TGTGCCAGCAGTCGAAGCGGACAAGAGACCCAGTACTTC	CASSRSGQETQYF
NA	TRBJ2-1	once	TRBV6-6	TGTGCCAGCAGTCCGACAAACAATGAGCAGTTCTTC	CASSPTNNEQFF
TRBD2	TRBJ2-1	NA	TRBV7-2	TGTGCCAGCAGCTTCGGCTATAGCGGGAGGAGGGTTGGGAATGAGCAGTTCTTC	CASSFGYSGRRVGNEQFF
TRBD2	TRBJ2-7	NA	TRBV7-9	TGTGCCAGCAGCCCTAGCGGGGTGCCTTACGAGCAGTACTTC	CASSPSGVPYEQYF